This T cell receptor (beta chain) originates from a study of blood T cells in healthy people across ages. Overall study findings and caveats: Older individuals had lower TCR beta diversity per million T cells (the decline was roughly linear).

A second PCR of 7 to 11 cycles used a sample-barcoded 5' primer and a J-beta primer mix. TCRdb analysed the 5' RACE reads with MiXCR anew, one entry per CDR3 protein. The sample carries about 1.7 million distinct CDR3 sequences, roughly 30% recorded once. Notes on this clonotype: Its antigen is undetermined.

This TCR was recovered from a woman younger than 45 in good health. Source material: blood.

CDR3 residues: CASVGVNYGYTF. DNA of the CDR3: TGTGCCAGCGTCGGGGTTAACTATGGCTACACCTTC. The chain recombines TRBV25-1 with TRBJ1-2; no definite D call. V gave up 8 bases and J gave up 1 base, with 8 bases separating them. Germline V lookup: CDR1 MGHDK, CDR2 SYGVNS. This CDR3 is 12 amino acids long.